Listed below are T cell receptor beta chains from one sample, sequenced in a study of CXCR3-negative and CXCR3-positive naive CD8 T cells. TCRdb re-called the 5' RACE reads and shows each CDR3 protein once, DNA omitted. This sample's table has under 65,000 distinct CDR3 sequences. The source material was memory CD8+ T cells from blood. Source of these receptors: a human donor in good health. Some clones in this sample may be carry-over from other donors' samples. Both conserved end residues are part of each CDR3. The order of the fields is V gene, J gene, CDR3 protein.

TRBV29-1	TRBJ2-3	CSVGSSGADTQYF
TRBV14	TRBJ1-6	CASSHDRTLYNSPLHF
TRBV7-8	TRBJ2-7	CASSFGQEEYF
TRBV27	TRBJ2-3	CASNSRVYPTDTQYF
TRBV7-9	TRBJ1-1	CASSPQGAEAFF
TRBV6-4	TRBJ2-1	CASSDSAGSYNEQFF
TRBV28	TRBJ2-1	CASSWGLANHNEQFF
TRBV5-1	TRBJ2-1	CASSLDVGSSYNEQFF
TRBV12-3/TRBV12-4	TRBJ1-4	CASGNSGTRIEKLFF
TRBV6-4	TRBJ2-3	CASSERALSNTQYF
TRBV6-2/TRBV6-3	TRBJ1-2	CASRKRQGLNHYGYTF
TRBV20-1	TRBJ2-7	CSATGTHSYEQYF
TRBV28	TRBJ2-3	CASSSPWSGQARTDTQYF
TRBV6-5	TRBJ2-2	CASSYLNRGGDANTGELFF
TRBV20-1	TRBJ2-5	CSARDPASGSPGTQYF
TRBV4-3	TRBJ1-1	CASSQDGGTPHTEAFF
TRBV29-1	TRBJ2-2	CSADTKNTGELFF
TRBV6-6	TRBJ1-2	CASSYSLGGANYGYTF